The source of this TCR beta chain is a study of cytomegalovirus exposure and HLA in healthy donors. Germline V gene sequence: CDR1 LNHDA, CDR2 SQIVND (reference sequence). The ends lost 5 bases at V and 4 bases at J; junction bases unmatched: 8. The CDR3 covers 17 residues. 13 Jbeta primers and 60 Vbeta primers were used for the PCR. Assay used: immunoSEQ multiplex PCR; TCRdb lists only in-frame clones, some missing. This sample has around 80,000 clones; around 62% occur once, and the top ten carry about 4.7%. Remarks on this clone: The antigen is not known.

Study results and caveats: Within an earlier analysis, most TCR beta V segments proved productive either about 90% or about 30% of the time. Listed as cytomegalovirus-associated were over 150 TCR beta chains.

The receptor was isolated from a male donor in good health and CMV-seropositive. The V call is TRBV19, the J call TRBJ1-4; 12 nucleotides line up with TRBD1. Sequenced sample: PBMCs. In DNA, the CDR3 is TGTGCCAGTAGTTCCCGGGACAGGGGGCCAAATAATGAAAAACTGTTTTTT. This encodes CASSSRDRGPNNEKLFF.